Sequencing of this T cell receptor (beta chain) was carried out in a study of T-cell memory formation after mild COVID-19. Overall study: Largely donor-specific TCR clusters were found.

TCRdb ran MiXCR on the 5' RACE reads and lists one entry per CDR3 protein. Of about half a million distinct CDR3 sequences detected, roughly 18% appear once; the ten largest clones hold around an eighth. Sequencing used PBMCs or a T cell subset sorted from them (not recorded which). The receptor was isolated from an adult woman who had mild COVID-19 (a few samples of this study predate the infection). Cell type and time point are not known.

Written as DNA, the CDR3 is TGTGCCAGCAGCTTGGTGCTGGGGACCTCCTACAATGAGCAGTTCTTC. Encoded protein: CASSLVLGTSYNEQFF. V gene TRBV5-4 combines with J gene TRBJ2-1; the D call may be TRBD1 or TRBD2 (5 bases each). The CDR3 extends over 16 amino acids. Per germline, CDR1 SGHNT and CDR2 YYREEE (reference sequence). V lost 0 bases, J lost 0 bases, and 10 bases lay in between.